Listed here are 4 T cell receptor beta chains from one sample, sequenced in a study of CD8 T cells in Susac syndrome. When the RNA was reverse transcribed, random hexamers were used with an input of roughly 0.5 to 1 ug. TCRdb reprocessed the immunoSEQ multiplex PCR reads with MiXCR, giving one entry per CDR3 protein. The table lists 200,000 to 300,000 distinct CDR3 sequences, almost 97% of them singletons. Sequencing was carried out using CD4+ T cells from PBMCs. The source is a human donor with Susac syndrome.

The chain links TRBV27 to TRBJ1-5; TRBD1 matches 7 bases. CDR3 length: 15 residues. V was pared by 4 bases and J by 2 bases, with 5 bases of the junction left unmatched. Per germline, CDR1 MNHEY and CDR2 SMNVEV (reference sequence). CDR3 loop: CASSSEGAGNQPQHF. The CDR3 nucleotides are TGTGCCAGCAGTTCGGAGGGGGCAGGCAATCAGCCCCAGCATTTT.

Here the CDR3 reads CASSPPASGNEQYF. CDR3 sequence (DNA): TGTGCCAGCTCACCACCAGCTAGCGGGAACGAGCAGTACTTC. The J gene is TRBJ2-7, the V gene TRBV18; 9 nucleotides line up with TRBD2. Germline trimming cut 0 bases from V and 5 bases from J; bases unmatched to any gene: 2. Germline values: CDR1 KGHSH, CDR2 LQKENI. The CDR3 is 14 residues long.

The chain has TRBV5-1 and TRBJ2-1, with D maybe TRBD2 (6 bases). Germline V gives CDR1 SGHRS, CDR2 YFSETQ. The V gene lost 4 bases and the J gene lost 4 bases, with 15 bases spanning the gap. The CDR3 contains 15 residues. In DNA form, the CDR3 reads TGCGCCAGCAGCCCGGGACTCCTGAGGTACAATGAGCAGTTCTTC. The encoded protein is CASSPGLLRYNEQFF.

The chain employs TRBV30 and TRBJ2-7; D possibly corresponds to TRBD1 (6 bases). V gave up 2 bases and J gave up 1 base, with 21 bases separating them. The CDR3 loop spans 17 amino acids. The germline V gene encodes CDR1 GTSNPN and CDR2 SVGIG (reference sequence). This CDR3 reads CAWSSALSTRGSYEQYF. Written as DNA, the CDR3 is TGTGCCTGGAGTTCCGCCCTCTCTACCAGGGGTTCCTACGAGCAGTACTTC.